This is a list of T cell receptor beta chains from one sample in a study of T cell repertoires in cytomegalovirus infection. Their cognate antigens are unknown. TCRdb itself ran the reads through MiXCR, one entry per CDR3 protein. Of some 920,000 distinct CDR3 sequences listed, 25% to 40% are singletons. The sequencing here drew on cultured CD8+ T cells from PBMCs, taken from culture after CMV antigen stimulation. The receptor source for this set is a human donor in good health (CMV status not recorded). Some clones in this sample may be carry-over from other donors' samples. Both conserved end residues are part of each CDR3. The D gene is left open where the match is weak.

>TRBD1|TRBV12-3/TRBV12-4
CASNWGQGAQPQHF
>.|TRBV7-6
CASSLAEWDGSYEQYF
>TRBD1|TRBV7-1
CASSPRTGGGNTEAFF
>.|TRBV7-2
CASSFFALPYNEQFF
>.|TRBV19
CASSMWQGSEQFF
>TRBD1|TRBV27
CASSLGTGFYNEQFF
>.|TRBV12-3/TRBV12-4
CASSFGGILSNQPQHF
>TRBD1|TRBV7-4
CASSFEKGQGYSPLHF
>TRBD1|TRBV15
CATSDPGQGLNTEAFF
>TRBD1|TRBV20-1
CSAPLDREAFF
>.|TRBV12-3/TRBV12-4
CASSPFGGGPGTDTQYF
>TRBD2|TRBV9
CASSVGGLAKDEQFF
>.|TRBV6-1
CASSRLQEGGPNYGYTF
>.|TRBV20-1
CSHRAGYTF
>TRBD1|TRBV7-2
CASSLSTGEDQPQHF
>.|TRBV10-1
CASSPRRSAGGSLTGEQYF
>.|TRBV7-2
CASSPEGDGTGELFF
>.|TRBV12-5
CASGLPDGGPNQPQHF
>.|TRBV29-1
CSASTENTGELFF
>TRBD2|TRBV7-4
CASSFSSGGISCNEQFF
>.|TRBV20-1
CSASADFSYEQYF
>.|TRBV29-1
CSVDPALGYTF
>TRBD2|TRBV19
CASSGAGAWETQYF
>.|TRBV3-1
CASSQYSHNEQFF
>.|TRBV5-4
CASSPLGSQETQYF
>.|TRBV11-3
CASSPTRGGGANVLTF
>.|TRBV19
CVSRTWGPDDTEAFF
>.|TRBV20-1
CSANYRVGTEAFF
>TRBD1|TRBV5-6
CASSSRPYRGNTEAFF
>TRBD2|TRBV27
CASSVSGGTHNEQFF
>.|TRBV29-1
CNVVGYNEQFF
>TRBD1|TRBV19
CASNPGQIYNEQFF
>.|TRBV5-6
CASSMDSSSYEQYF
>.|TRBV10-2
CASSEWQGDVEQFF
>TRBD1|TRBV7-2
CASSLGQGIGTQYF
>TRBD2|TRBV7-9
CASSLGEGTSYEQFF
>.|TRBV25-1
CASSTGRLRGLAFF
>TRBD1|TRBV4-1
CASSLVDRGFEKLFF
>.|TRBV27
CASSLSDSTEAFF
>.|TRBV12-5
CASGLGPPPTVFKGNTIYF
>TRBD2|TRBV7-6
CASSFASGGPYNEQFF
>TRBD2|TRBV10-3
CAISVVVSGDDDHTETQYF
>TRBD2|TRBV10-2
CASSEGGVGEQYF
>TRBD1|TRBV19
CASSMGQIYEQYF
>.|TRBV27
CASSRGQSYEQYF